These 11 T cell receptor beta chains share one sample of origin, sequenced in a study of cytomegalovirus exposure and HLA in healthy donors. It was with 60 Vbeta and 13 Jbeta primers that the PCR ran. Assay: immunoSEQ multiplex PCR; the TCRdb copy retains only in-frame clones and omits some. The sample has roughly 200,000 clones; 85% are singletons. Sequencing used PBMCs. These receptors all stem from a woman aged 50 to 65 in good health and CMV-seronegative.

The J gene is TRBJ2-7, the V gene TRBV28; tentative D call: TRBD1 (5 bases). CDR1 is MDHEN, CDR2 SYDVKM, per germline. The V and J ends lost 2 bases and 2 bases respectively, with 10 bases between them. The CDR3 totals 14 residues. The CDR3 sequence is CASSLPGPPYEQYF. The CDR3 nucleotides read TGTGCCAGCAGTTTACCAGGGCCGCCCTACGAGCAGTACTTC.

The CDR3 DNA is TGCGCCAGCAGCTTGGCTGCTAGCGGGGCGGGAGAGCAGTACTTC. Protein sequence: CASSLAASGAGEQYF. The chain links TRBV5-1 to TRBJ2-7; 9 bases match TRBD2. The CDR3 is made up of 15 amino acids. Losses at the gene ends were 0 bases for V and 7 bases for J; bases not matched to a gene: 8. Germline-derived CDR1 and CDR2 are SGHRS and YFSETQ.

The chain employs TRBV19 and TRBJ1-3; a possible D gene is TRBD1 (6 bases). Trimming left V 3 bases short and J 0 bases short, with 15 bases between. This CDR3 spans 17 amino acids. CDR1 is LNHDA and CDR2 is SQIVND in the germline V gene (reference sequence). The CDR3 here is CASSIPTGFASGNTIYF. CDR3 coding DNA: TGTGCCAGTAGTATCCCGACAGGATTCGCCTCTGGAAACACCATATATTTT.

This chain links TRBV29-1 with TRBJ1-3; D call uncertain. The ends were cut back, 8 bases at V and 7 bases at J, with 12 bases in the middle. Germline assignment: CDR1 SQVTM and CDR2 ANQGSEA. The CDR3 contains 11 residues. CDR3: CSFRRENTIYF. CDR3 bases: TGCAGCTTCAGGAGGGAGAACACCATATATTTT.

V gene TRBV28 combines with J gene TRBJ1-1; the D gene is possibly TRBD1 (6 bases). This CDR3 region has 11 residues. V lost 3 bases and J 8 bases, leaving 7 bases between the germline ends. Germline V gene lookup returns CDR1 MDHEN and CDR2 SYDVKM. The CDR3 region has the DNA TGTGCCAGCAGTTTGGGGACAGAAGCTTTCTTT. Translation: CASSLGTEAFF.

V is TRBV5-1 and J is TRBJ1-1; D is uncertain. Germline V gives CDR1 SGHRS, CDR2 YFSETQ. Between the trimmed V and J ends, which lost 2 bases and 0 bases, there was a span of 8 bases. The CDR3 is 14 amino acids. For the CDR3, the DNA is TGCGCCAGCAGCTTCGGGAGCATGAACACTGAAGCTTTCTTT. Amino acid sequence: CASSFGSMNTEAFF.

Here the CDR3 reads CSVARTSGTYNEQFF. CDR3 sequence (DNA): TGCAGCGTTGCCCGGACTAGCGGAACATACAATGAGCAGTTCTTC. The genes are TRBV29-1 and TRBJ2-1; 10 nucleotides align to TRBD2. The CDR3 is 15 residues long. V shed 4 bases and J 4 bases; nucleotides not matched to a gene: 7. Germline V gene data show CDR1 as SQVTM and CDR2 as ANQGSEA.

This sequence joins TRBV29-1 and TRBJ2-1; 10 positions agree with TRBD2. V lost 5 bases to trimming and J lost 2 bases; unmatched junction nucleotides: 0. Germline V gene data show CDR1 as SQVTM and CDR2 as ANQGSEA. CDR3 length: 13 amino acids. CDR3 region: CSVSGRAYNEQFF. CDR3 bases: TGCAGCGTTAGCGGGAGGGCCTACAATGAGCAGTTCTTC.

V is TRBV18 and J is TRBJ1-4; unclear D gene. The germline CDR1 and CDR2 sequences are KGHSH and LQKENI. This CDR3 spans 15 amino acids. Trimming stripped 10 bases from V and 0 bases from J, with 15 bases between. Here the CDR3 DNA reads TGTGCCACTCAAACCTCAGAAGCAACTAATGAAAAACTGTTTTTT. Residues: CATQTSEATNEKLFF.

The J gene is TRBJ1-4, the V gene TRBV11-2, with D possibly matching TRBD1 (6 bases). Trimming left V 6 bases short and J 6 bases short, with 17 bases between. The length of the CDR3 is 15 residues. CDR1 and CDR2 from the germline V gene are SGHAT and FQNNGV. The CDR3 DNA reads as TGTGCCAGCAGGGCAACAGGGAGAGGTGATGAAAAACTGTTTTTT. Translated: CASRATGRGDEKLFF.

This chain links TRBV19 with TRBJ1-1; TRBD1 aligns across 7 bases. Unmatched junction bases numbered 7, after V lost 9 bases and J lost 0 bases. Per germline, CDR1 LNHDA and CDR2 SQIVND (reference sequence). This CDR3 has 14 amino acids. CDR3 loop: CASQRGTVNTEAFF. In DNA form, the CDR3 reads TGTGCCAGCCAACGCGGGACAGTGAACACTGAAGCTTTCTTT.